This T cell receptor (beta chain) was found in a study of T cells in Graves' hyperthyroidism and ophthalmopathy. General study findings and limits: Blood also carried most thyroid clonotypes expanded above 0.001.

Using RNA transcripts as the source, TCR beta CDR3 regions were amplified. The HTBI primer set was used in a first-round RT-PCR of the TCR CDR3. TCRdb passed the multiplex PCR reads through MiXCR, listing each CDR3 protein once. The table records 250,000 to 300,000 distinct CDR3 sequences, roughly an eighth of them present only once. Per germline, CDR1 DFQATT and CDR2 SNEGSKA (reference sequence). V lost 3 bases and J 2 bases, leaving 11 bases between the germline ends. CDR3 size: 14 residues. In its sample, this clonotype was seen many times. What it binds is not known. V gene TRBV20-1 combines with J gene TRBJ2-1, with D possibly being TRBD1 (5 bases). The origin of this receptor is a woman aged 35 to 49 with Graves' hyperthyroidism. Sequencing used blood. CDR3 residues: CSARDTKTYNEQFF. Here the CDR3 DNA reads TGCAGTGCTAGGGACACGAAGACCTACAATGAGCAGTTCTTC.